The TCR beta chain described here comes from a study of cytomegalovirus exposure and HLA in healthy donors. Findings and limits, study-wide: Later analysis placed DRB1 highest and HLA-C lowest in TCR association rates, which differed by HLA locus. The only immune exposure information that was available was CMV serostatus. Trimming of TCR beta V- and J-genes showed a link, identified in a later analysis, to a missense DCLRE1C variant. A few V segments could not be told apart, such as TRBV6-2 and TRBV6-3, and were left out.

A remark on this clone: Its antigen is not identified.

Amplification used 60 Vbeta primers and 13 Jbeta primers. TCRdb keeps only in-frame clones here, not all; method: immunoSEQ multiplex PCR. The table includes 170,000 or so clones, around four fifths detected once. This CDR3 contains 15 residues. The germline CDR1 and CDR2 sequences are LNHDA and SQIVND (reference sequence). After removal of 5 bases from V and 2 bases from J, the junction contained 6 bases not matched to a gene. This chain links TRBV19 with TRBJ1-5; 7 bases match TRBD1. Sequencing was carried out using PBMCs. The source is a middle-aged man in good health and CMV-seronegative. The CDR3 loop reads CASSPSGTGNQPQHF. CDR3 in DNA: TGTGCCAGTAGTCCTTCAGGGACAGGCAATCAGCCCCAGCATTTT. The entire variable domain, with the rest obtained from reference TRBV19 and TRBJ1-5, is as follows: DGGITQSPKYLFRKEGQNVTLSCEQNLNHDAMYWYRQDPGQGLRLIYYSQIVNDFQKGDIAEGYSVSREKKESFPLTVTSAQKNPTAFYLCASSPSGTGNQPQHFGDGTRLSIL.